This entry features one TCR beta chain sequence. Its antigen is unidentified. The data derive from a study of OX40 agonist ivuxolimab in advanced cancers. About the study: Eligibility rules accepted prior anti-PD-1, anti-PD-L1 or anti-CTLA-4 therapy, and around 43% had some. General study findings and limits: Compared with CD4+, CD8+ T cells on average had more expanded clones.

Only in-frame clones appear in the TCRdb table, and some are missing; sequencing was by immunoSEQ multiplex PCR. The data show more than 95,000 clones, with under 95% seen just once and more than 0.7% held by the top ten. Germline V gives CDR1 GTSNPN, CDR2 SVGIG (reference sequence). Trimming left V 4 bases short and J 0 bases short, with 6 bases between. The CDR3 is made up of 13 amino acids. The starting material was CD4+ or CD8+ T cells sorted from blood, obtained in a trial of the OX40 agonist ivuxolimab. The chain uses TRBV30 and TRBJ2-2; D not resolved. The source of this sequence is an adult with an advanced solid tumor such as melanoma, head and neck, liver or kidney cancer. CDR3 DNA: TGTGCCTGGACTTTCGCGAACACCGGGGAGCTGTTTTTT. Amino acids: CAWTFANTGELFF.